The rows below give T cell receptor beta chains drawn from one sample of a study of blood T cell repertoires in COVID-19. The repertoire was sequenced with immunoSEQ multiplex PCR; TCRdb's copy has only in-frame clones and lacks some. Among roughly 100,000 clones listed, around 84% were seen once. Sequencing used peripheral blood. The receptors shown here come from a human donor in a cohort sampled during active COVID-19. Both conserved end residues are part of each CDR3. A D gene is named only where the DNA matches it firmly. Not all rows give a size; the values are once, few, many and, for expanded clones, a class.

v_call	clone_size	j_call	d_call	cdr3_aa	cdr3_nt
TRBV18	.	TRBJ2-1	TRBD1	CASSPRGTAYNEQFF	TGTGCCAGCTCACCACGGGGGACAGCCTACAATGAGCAGTTCTTC
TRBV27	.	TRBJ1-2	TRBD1	CASSGQGSLGYTF	TGTGCCAGCAGCGGACAGGGCTCTTTGGGCTACACCTTC
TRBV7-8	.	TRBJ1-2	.	CASSLGQGYGYTF	TGTGCCAGCAGCTTAGGCCAGGGATATGGCTACACCTTC
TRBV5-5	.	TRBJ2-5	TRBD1	CASSLKTTGTGGETQYF	TGTGCCAGCAGCTTAAAAACCACCGGGACAGGGGGGGAGACCCAGTACTTC
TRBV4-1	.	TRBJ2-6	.	CASSQAGMGATGANVLTF	TGCGCCAGCAGCCAAGCCGGAATGGGGGCAACCGGGGCCAACGTCCTGACTTTC
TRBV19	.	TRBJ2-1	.	CASSTGYEQFF	TGTGCCAGTAGTACCGGGTATGAGCAGTTCTTC
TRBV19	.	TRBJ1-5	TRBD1	CASSTTGGSQPQHF	TGTGCCAGTAGTACGACAGGGGGGAGTCAGCCCCAGCATTTT
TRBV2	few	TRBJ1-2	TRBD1	CASSADGQGTGYTF	TGTGCCAGCAGCGCCGACGGACAGGGTACTGGCTACACCTTC
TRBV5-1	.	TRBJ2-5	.	CASSEQVETQYF	TGCGCCAGCAGCGAACAGGTGGAGACCCAGTACTTC
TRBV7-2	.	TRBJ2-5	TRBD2	CASSSGLVGETQYF	TGTGCCAGCAGCTCGGGACTAGTAGGAGAGACCCAGTACTTC
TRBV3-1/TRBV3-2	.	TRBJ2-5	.	CASNLAGETQYF	TGTGCGAGCAACCTCGCCGGAGAGACCCAGTACTTC
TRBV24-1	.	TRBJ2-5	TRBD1	CATSEWTGGSETQYF	TGTGCCACCAGTGAATGGACAGGGGGTAGCGAGACCCAGTACTTC
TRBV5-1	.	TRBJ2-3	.	CASLEGDTQYF	TGCGCCAGCCTCGAGGGAGATACGCAGTATTTT
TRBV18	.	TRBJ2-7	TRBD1	CASSPTGGNYEQYF	TGTGCCAGCTCACCTACAGGGGGCAATTACGAGCAGTACTTC
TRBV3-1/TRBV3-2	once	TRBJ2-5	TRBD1	CASSQARQGDGETQYF	TGTGCCAGCAGCCAGGCGAGACAGGGTGATGGGGAGACCCAGTACTTC
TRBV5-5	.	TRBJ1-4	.	CASSPQVGWNEKLFF	TGTGCCAGCAGCCCCCAGGTTGGATGGAATGAAAAACTGTTTTTT
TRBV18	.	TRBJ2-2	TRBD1	CASSFGTGNTGELFF	TGTGCCAGCTCCTTCGGGACAGGGAACACCGGGGAGCTGTTTTTT
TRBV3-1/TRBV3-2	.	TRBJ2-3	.	CASSQGATRSADTQYF	TGTGCCAGCAGCCAAGGGGCCACTAGGTCAGCAGATACGCAGTATTTT
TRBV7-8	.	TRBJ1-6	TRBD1	CASSRDRDNSPLHF	TGTGCCAGCAGCAGGGACAGGGATAATTCACCCCTCCACTTT
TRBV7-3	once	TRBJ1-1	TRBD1	CASSRDRGNTEAFF	TGTGCCAGCAGCCGAGACAGGGGAAACACTGAAGCTTTCTTT
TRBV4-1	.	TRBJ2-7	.	CASSPRGTGGRSYEQYF	TGCGCCAGCAGCCCTCGGGGGACGGGGGGCCGATCCTACGAGCAGTACTTC
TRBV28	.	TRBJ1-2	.	CAAADNFNYGYTF	TGTGCTGCAGCGGATAACTTTAACTATGGCTACACCTTC
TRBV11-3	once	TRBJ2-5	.	CASSPRDQETQYF	TGTGCCAGCAGCCCTCGGGACCAAGAGACCCAGTACTTC
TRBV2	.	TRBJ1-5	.	CASSGRGYGNQPQHF	TGTGCCAGCAGCGGAAGAGGGTATGGCAATCAGCCCCAGCATTTT
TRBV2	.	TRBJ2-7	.	CASSNRDEQYF	TGTGCCAGCAGTAACAGGGACGAGCAGTACTTC
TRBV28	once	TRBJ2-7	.	CASSLSQATPYF	TGTGCCAGCAGTTTATCGCAGGCCACTCCTTACTTC
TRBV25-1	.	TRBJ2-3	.	CASSTRVAADTQYF	TGTGCCAGCAGTACCCGGGTGGCCGCAGATACGCAGTATTTT
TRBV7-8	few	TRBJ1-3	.	CASSLEGRGGNTIYF	TGTGCCAGCAGCTTAGAGGGGCGAGGTGGAAACACCATATATTTT
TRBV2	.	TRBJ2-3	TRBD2	CASSEASSGGGYTQYF	TGTGCCAGCAGTGAAGCGTCTAGCGGGGGAGGATATACGCAGTATTTT
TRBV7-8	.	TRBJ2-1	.	CASSLARWPKQVDEQFF	TGTGCCAGCAGCTTAGCTAGGTGGCCTAAACAGGTCGATGAGCAGTTCTTC
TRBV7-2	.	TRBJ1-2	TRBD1	CASSRTRLGTGNYGYTF	TGTGCCAGCAGCCGGACTCGATTGGGGACAGGGAACTATGGCTACACCTTC
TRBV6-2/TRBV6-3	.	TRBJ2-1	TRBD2	CASSYSMASGGGSSYNEQFF	TGTGCCAGCAGTTACTCGATGGCCAGCGGGGGGGGTTCCTCCTACAATGAGCAGTTCTTC
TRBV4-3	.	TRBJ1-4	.	CASSQDWTEGEKLFF	TGCGCCAGCAGCCAAGACTGGACAGAAGGTGAAAAACTGTTTTTT
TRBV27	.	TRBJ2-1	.	CASRTVYNEQFF	TGTGCCAGCAGAACTGTCTACAATGAGCAGTTCTTC
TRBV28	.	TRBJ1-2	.	CASSLASYGYTF	TGTGCCAGCAGTTTAGCCAGTTATGGCTACACCTTC
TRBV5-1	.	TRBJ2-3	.	CASSLQASTDTQYF	TGCGCCAGCAGCTTACAGGCTAGCACAGATACGCAGTATTTT
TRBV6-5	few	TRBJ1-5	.	CASSYGGFNQPQHF	TGTGCCAGCAGTTACGGGGGGTTCAATCAGCCCCAGCATTTT
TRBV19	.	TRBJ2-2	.	CASRSRAWTGELFF	TGTGCCAGTAGAAGCAGGGCCTGGACCGGGGAGCTGTTTTTT
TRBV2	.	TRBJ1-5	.	CASSEEAVNQPQHF	TGTGCCAGCAGTGAGGAGGCGGTCAATCAGCCCCAGCATTTT
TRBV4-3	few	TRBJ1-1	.	CASSQEQFNTEAFF	TGCGCCAGCAGCCAAGAACAGTTTAACACTGAAGCTTTCTTT
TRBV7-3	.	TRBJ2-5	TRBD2	CASSLTSTSGGVETQYF	TGTGCCAGCAGCTTAACGTCGACTAGCGGGGGAGTAGAGACCCAGTACTTC
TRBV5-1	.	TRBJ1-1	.	CASSLGGMNTEAFF	TGCGCCAGCAGCTTAGGGGGAATGAACACTGAAGCTTTCTTT
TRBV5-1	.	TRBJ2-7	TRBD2	CASSYGTSGYEQYF	TGCGCCAGCAGCTACGGGACTAGCGGGTACGAGCAGTACTTC
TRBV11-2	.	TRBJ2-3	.	CASSLDQKDTQYF	TGTGCCAGCAGCTTAGATCAGAAAGATACGCAGTATTTT
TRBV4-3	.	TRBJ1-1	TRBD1	CASSQRQGAGNTEAFF	TGCGCCAGCAGCCAGAGGCAGGGGGCGGGGAACACTGAAGCTTTCTTT
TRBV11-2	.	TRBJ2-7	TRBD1	CASSLATGALYEQYF	TGTGCCAGCAGCTTAGCTACAGGGGCCCTCTACGAGCAGTACTTC
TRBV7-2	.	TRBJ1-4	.	CASSSEGGFSEKLFF	TGTGCCAGCAGCTCCGAGGGAGGGTTTTCCGAAAAACTGTTTTTT
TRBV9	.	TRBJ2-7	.	CASSATGTPYEQYF	TGTGCCAGCAGCGCTACAGGGACCCCCTACGAGCAGTACTTC
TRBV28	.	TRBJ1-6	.	CASRIRGYYNSPLHF	TGTGCCAGCAGAATTCGGGGGTACTATAATTCACCCCTCCACTTT
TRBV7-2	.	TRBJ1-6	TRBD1	CASSLRDRGSPLHF	TGTGCCAGCAGCTTACGGGACAGGGGGTCACCCCTCCACTTT
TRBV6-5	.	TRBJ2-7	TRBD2	CASRTSGGFYEQYF	TGTGCCAGCAGGACTAGCGGGGGTTTCTACGAGCAGTACTTC
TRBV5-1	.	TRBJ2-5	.	CASSDKLETQYF	TGCGCCAGCAGCGATAAGCTGGAGACCCAGTACTTC
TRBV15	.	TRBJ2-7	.	CATSRGQEGSQYF	TGTGCCACCAGCAGAGGGCAGGAAGGTTCGCAGTACTTC
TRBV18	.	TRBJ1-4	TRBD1	CASSPEGAREKLFF	TGTGCCAGCTCACCTGAGGGGGCGCGGGAAAAACTGTTTTTT
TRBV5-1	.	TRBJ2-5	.	CASSLVQGQETQYF	TGCGCCAGCAGCTTGGTCCAGGGACAAGAGACCCAGTACTTC
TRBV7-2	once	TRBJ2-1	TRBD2	CASSLTGTSGAPRNEQFF	TGTGCCAGCAGCTTAACGGGGACTAGCGGGGCGCCTCGCAATGAGCAGTTCTTC
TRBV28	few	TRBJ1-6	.	CASSWLGMDSPLHF	TGTGCCAGCAGTTGGTTGGGCATGGATTCACCCCTCCACTTT
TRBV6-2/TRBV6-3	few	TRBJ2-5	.	CASSGLGGVLETQYF	TGTGCCAGCAGTGGTCTAGGGGGTGTCCTCGAGACCCAGTACTTC
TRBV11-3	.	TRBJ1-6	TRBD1	CASSPGQGAYDSPLHF	TGTGCCAGCAGCCCGGGACAGGGTGCGTACGATTCACCCCTCCACTTT